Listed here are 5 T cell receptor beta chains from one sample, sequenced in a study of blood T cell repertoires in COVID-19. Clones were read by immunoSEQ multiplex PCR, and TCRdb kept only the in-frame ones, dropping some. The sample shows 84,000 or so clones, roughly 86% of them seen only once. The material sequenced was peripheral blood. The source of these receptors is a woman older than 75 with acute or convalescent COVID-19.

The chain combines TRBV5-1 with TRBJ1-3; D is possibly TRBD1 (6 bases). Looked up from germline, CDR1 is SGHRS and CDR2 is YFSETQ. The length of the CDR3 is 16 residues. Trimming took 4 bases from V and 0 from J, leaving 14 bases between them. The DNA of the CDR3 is TGCGCCAGCAGCCTCGACCAGGGGCTCTCTGGAAACACCATATATTTT. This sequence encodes CASSLDQGLSGNTIYF.

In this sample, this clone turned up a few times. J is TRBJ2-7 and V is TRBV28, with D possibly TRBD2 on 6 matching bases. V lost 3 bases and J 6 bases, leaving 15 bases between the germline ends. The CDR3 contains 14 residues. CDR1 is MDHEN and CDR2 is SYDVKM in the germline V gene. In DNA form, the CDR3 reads TGTGCCAGCAGTTTGGGGGGAACTGAAGGCGAGCAGTACTTC. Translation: CASSLGGTEGEQYF.

As DNA, the CDR3 is TGTGCCAGCAGTGAACTTTTGATGGGGGGAAATGAGCAGTTCTTC. It specifies CASSELLMGGNEQFF. The chain carries TRBV6-1 and TRBJ2-1; D is perhaps TRBD2 (6 bases). The CDR3 sequence is 15 residues long. The ends were cut back, 2 bases at V and 7 bases at J, with 15 bases in the middle. CDR1 and CDR2 (germline): MNHNS, SASEGT.

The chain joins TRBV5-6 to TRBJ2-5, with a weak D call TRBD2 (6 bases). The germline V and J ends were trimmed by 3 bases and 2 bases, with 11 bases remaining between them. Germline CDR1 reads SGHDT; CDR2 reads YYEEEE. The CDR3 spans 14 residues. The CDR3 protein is CASSWGGLQETQYF. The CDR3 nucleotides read TGTGCCAGCAGCTGGGGAGGCTTACAAGAGACCCAGTACTTC.

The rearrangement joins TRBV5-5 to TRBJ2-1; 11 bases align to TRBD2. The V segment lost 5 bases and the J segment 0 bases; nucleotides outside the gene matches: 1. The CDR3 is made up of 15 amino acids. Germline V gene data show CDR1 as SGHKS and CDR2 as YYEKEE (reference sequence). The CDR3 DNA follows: TGTGCCAGCAGACTAGCGGGAGCCTCCTACAATGAGCAGTTCTTC. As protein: CASRLAGASYNEQFF.